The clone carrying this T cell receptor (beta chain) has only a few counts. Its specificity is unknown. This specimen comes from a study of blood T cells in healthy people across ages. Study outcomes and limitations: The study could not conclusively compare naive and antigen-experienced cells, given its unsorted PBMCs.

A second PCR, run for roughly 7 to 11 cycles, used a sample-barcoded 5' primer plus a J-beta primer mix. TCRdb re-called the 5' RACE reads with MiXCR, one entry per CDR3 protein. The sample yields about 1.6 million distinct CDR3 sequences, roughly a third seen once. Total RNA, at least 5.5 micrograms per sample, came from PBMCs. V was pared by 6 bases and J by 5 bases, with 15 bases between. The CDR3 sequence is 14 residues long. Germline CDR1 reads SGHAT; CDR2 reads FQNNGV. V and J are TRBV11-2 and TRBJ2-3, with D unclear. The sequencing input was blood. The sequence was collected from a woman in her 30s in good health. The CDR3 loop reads CASSPWAMEDTQYF. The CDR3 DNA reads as TGTGCCAGCAGTCCCTGGGCTATGGAAGATACGCAGTATTTT.